The 30 T cell receptor beta chains reported below all come from one sample, sequenced in a study of shared clonotypes between healthy human individuals. Here immunoSEQ multiplex PCR was the method, and the copy in TCRdb shows in-frame clones only, minus some. The sample has around 510,000 clones, roughly 95% seen once. The sample comprised naive CD4+ T cells sorted from blood. Subset described: CD45RA+ positively selected. Every receptor here comes from a woman aged 25 to 39 in good health.

The V call is TRBV29-1, the J call TRBJ2-3, with 11 bases fitting TRBD2. Unmatched junction bases numbered 0, after V lost 3 bases and J lost 4 bases. The CDR3 covers 13 residues. Germline V gene data show CDR1 as SQVTM and CDR2 as ANQGSEA. The CDR3 region has the DNA TGCAGCGTTGAGACTAGCGGGGCAGATACGCAGTATTTT. Protein product: CSVETSGADTQYF.

The CDR3 here is CASSQGASASYEQYF. CDR3 nucleotide sequence: TGTGCCAGCAGCCAAGGGGCTAGCGCCTCCTACGAGCAGTACTTC. The J gene is TRBJ2-5, the V gene TRBV14; D possibly corresponds to TRBD2 (6 bases). The J call may be incorrect, as the DNA end agrees better with TRBJ2-7. The germline CDR1 and CDR2 sequences are SGHDN and FVKESK. This CDR3 has 15 amino acids.

The chain links TRBV5-1 to TRBJ1-4; D unclear. Per the germline V gene, CDR1 is SGHRS and CDR2 is YFSETQ. V was clipped by 0 bases and J by 3 bases, with 6 bases between them. This CDR3 spans 14 amino acids. CDR3 coding DNA: TGCGCCAGCAGCTTGGGGGCAGCTAATGAAAAACTGTTTTTT. Its translation is CASSLGAANEKLFF.

This clone was seen once. V usage is TRBV19 and J usage is TRBJ1-2; possibly TRBD1 for D (5 bases). This CDR3 has 11 residues. V gave up 6 bases and J gave up 8 bases, with 10 bases separating them. Germline lookup yields CDR1 LNHDA and CDR2 SQIVND (reference sequence). The CDR3: CASRRGFGYTF. The CDR3 region has the DNA TGTGCCAGTAGGAGGGGTTTCGGCTACACCTTC. Drawing the rest from reference TRBV19 and TRBJ1-2, the complete variable domain is DGGITQSPKYLFRKEGQNVTLSCEQNLNHDAMYWYRQDPGQGLRLIYYSQIVNDFQKGDIAEGYSVSREKKESFPLTVTSAQKNPTAFYLCASRRGFGYTFGSGTRLTVV.

The count of this clone is one. The chain recombines TRBV11-2 with TRBJ2-5; the D is unclear. Trimming took off 1 base at V and 1 base at J, with 7 bases between the two ends. Germline V gene data show CDR1 as SGHAT and CDR2 as FQNNGV. The CDR3 extends over 14 amino acids. The CDR3 DNA follows: TGTGCCAGCAGCTTAGTAGGGATCCAAGAGACCCAGTACTTC. As protein: CASSLVGIQETQYF.

V gene TRBV28 combines with J gene TRBJ2-5; 7 bases fit TRBD2. The CDR3 sequence is 12 residues long. J was trimmed by 11 bases and V by 4 bases; bases with no gene match: 7. Germline V lookup: CDR1 MDHEN, CDR2 SYDVKM. The CDR3 reads CASSSRRGEQYF. In DNA, the CDR3 is TGTGCCAGCAGTTCCCGACGGGGGGAGCAGTACTTC.

The rearrangement uses TRBV28 and TRBJ2-7, with 7 bases that match TRBD2. The CDR3 loop spans 16 amino acids. The germline V gene has CDR1 MDHEN and CDR2 SYDVKM. V shed 6 bases and J 3 bases; nucleotides not matched to a gene: 14. The CDR3 here is CASSSEVAGMNYEQYF. CDR3 nucleotides: TGTGCCAGCAGCTCTGAGGTAGCGGGTATGAACTACGAGCAGTACTTC.

The chain has TRBV5-1 and TRBJ1-1; TRBD1 agrees at 8 bases. Trimming at V came to 4 bases and at J to 2 bases, leaving 7 bases not matched to a gene. CDR3 size: 15 residues. In germline, CDR1 is SGHRS, CDR2 YFSETQ. CDR3 amino acids: CASSRATGVNTEAFF. The CDR3, as DNA: TGCGCCAGCAGCCGCGCGACAGGGGTCAACACTGAAGCTTTCTTT.

Turning to this clone: The same CDR3 is also encoded by other DNA sequences in this sample. The chain couples TRBV6-5 to TRBJ1-1; D possibly corresponds to TRBD1 (5 bases). V was trimmed by 0 bases and J by 0 bases, leaving 8 bases between them. CDR3 size: 15 residues. Germline CDR1 is MNHEY and CDR2 is SVGAGI. The CDR3, as DNA: TGTGCCAGCAGTTACTCCGGCAGGGTGAACACTGAAGCTTTCTTT. Translation: CASSYSGRVNTEAFF.

J is TRBJ2-3 and V is TRBV29-1; D is perhaps TRBD2 (6 bases). V was trimmed by 2 bases and J by 3 bases, leaving 12 bases between them. There are 14 residues in the CDR3. CDR1 and CDR2 from the germline V gene are SQVTM and ANQGSEA. The CDR3 protein is CSVEFGEATDTQYF. In DNA, the CDR3 is TGCAGCGTTGAATTTGGGGAGGCGACAGATACGCAGTATTTT.

The chain carries TRBV27 and TRBJ1-4; 11 bases agree with TRBD1. The CDR3 loop spans 17 amino acids. Germline CDR1 reads MNHEY; CDR2 reads SMNVEV (reference sequence). After removal of 7 bases from V and 2 bases from J, the junction contained 9 bases not matched to a gene. CDR3 in DNA: TGTGCCAGCAAGACCGGGACAGGGGGTATCACTAATGAAAAACTGTTTTTT. This gives the protein CASKTGTGGITNEKLFF.

The J gene is TRBJ1-2, the V gene TRBV16; the D is unclear. Germline V gene sequence: CDR1 KGHSY, CDR2 FQNENV. V dropped 3 bases and J dropped 2 bases, with 13 bases sitting between them. The CDR3 contains 15 residues. CDR3: CASSHGEKKNYGYTF. The CDR3 coding sequence is TGTGCCAGCAGCCATGGGGAGAAAAAAAACTATGGCTACACCTTC.

The rearrangement joins TRBV6-4 to TRBJ2-2; 9 positions match TRBD1. The germline V gene encodes CDR1 MRHNA and CDR2 SNTAGT. V lost 2 bases and J lost 7; bases outside the gene matches: 8. The CDR3 is made up of 16 amino acids. The CDR3: CASSDPRDRVYGELFF. The CDR3 DNA is TGTGCCAGCAGTGACCCCCGGGACAGGGTCTACGGGGAGCTGTTTTTT.

V is TRBV15 and J is TRBJ1-5, with D possibly matching TRBD1 (6 bases). This CDR3 comprises 19 residues. Germline assignment: CDR1 LNHNV and CDR2 YYDKDF (reference sequence). Between the trimmed V and J ends, which lost 0 bases and 7 bases, there was a span of 25 bases. The CDR3 is CATSRDQFQIRGRRQPQHF. DNA for the CDR3: TGTGCCACCAGCAGAGATCAATTCCAAATTCGGGGGCGTAGGCAGCCCCAGCATTTT.

V and J are TRBV5-8 and TRBJ2-3; 12 bases fit TRBD2. The CDR3 has 16 amino acids. The V and J ends lost 4 bases and 5 bases, in that order; junction bases with no gene match: 8. Germline values: CDR1 SGHTS, CDR2 YDEGEE. CDR3 DNA: TGTGCCAGCAGCCTGGGACTAGCGGGTGATGGAGATACGCAGTATTTT. Its translation: CASSLGLAGDGDTQYF.

The chain recombines TRBV4-1 with TRBJ1-5; possible D gene TRBD1, 5 bases. CDR1 is MGHRA and CDR2 is YSYEKL in the germline V gene. This CDR3 is built from 16 residues. Trimming stripped 1 base from V and 0 bases from J, with 10 bases between. The CDR3 DNA reads TGCGCCAGCAGCCAAGGGACATTTCTTAGCAATCAGCCCCAGCATTTT. Protein product: CASSQGTFLSNQPQHF.

This clone was counted once. In nucleotides, the CDR3 is TGTGCCAGCAGTACTAGCGGGTTAGGATACGAGCAGTACTTC. This gives the protein CASSTSGLGYEQYF. The chain is built from TRBV2 and TRBJ2-7, with 9 bases lining up with TRBD2. J gave up 4 bases and V 5 bases, and 6 bases lay outside the gene matches. There are 14 residues in the CDR3. Per germline, CDR1 SNHLY and CDR2 FYNNEI.

A single count supports this clone. This chain links TRBV11-3 with TRBJ2-1; possibly TRBD1 for D (5 bases). V was cut by 2 bases and J by 4 bases, with 18 bases left in between. CDR3 size: 17 residues. Germline V gene sequence: CDR1 SGHNT, CDR2 YENEEA. In DNA, the CDR3 is TGTGCCAGCAGCTTACGCTCCCCGGACCCAGGGTACAATGAGCAGTTCTTC. As protein: CASSLRSPDPGYNEQFF.

The rearrangement joins TRBV6-1 to TRBJ2-1; 15 bases fit TRBD2. The CDR3 totals 18 residues. CDR1 and CDR2 (germline): MNHNS, SASEGT. V lost 4 bases and J lost 4; bases outside the gene matches: 8. The CDR3 DNA is TGTGCCAGCAGTGGGACTAGCGGGAGGGCCTCAAGGTACAATGAGCAGTTCTTC. Translation: CASSGTSGRASRYNEQFF.

The CDR3 sequence is CATKTGNTDTQYF. CDR3 DNA sequence: TGTGCCACCAAGACAGGGAACACAGATACGCAGTATTTT. The chain employs TRBV15 and TRBJ2-3; 7 positions agree with TRBD1. CDR1 LNHNV and CDR2 YYDKDF come from the germline V gene (reference sequence). With V trimmed by 7 bases and J by 2 bases, 3 bases remained unmatched. The CDR3 loop spans 13 amino acids.

The J gene is TRBJ2-3, the V gene TRBV28, with 7 bases fitting TRBD1. Losses at the gene ends were 5 bases for V and 0 bases for J; bases not matched to a gene: 8. CDR1 is MDHEN, CDR2 SYDVKM, per germline. This CDR3 region has 16 residues. In nucleotides, the CDR3 is TGTGCCAGCAGTCTCGTTCCGGGACAGAGCACAGATACGCAGTATTTT. This translates into CASSLVPGQSTDTQYF.

This chain uses TRBV18 with TRBJ2-2; TRBD2 is a possible D gene (5 bases). V lost 2 bases and J lost 0, with 10 bases in between. There are 16 residues in the CDR3. Per germline, CDR1 KGHSH and CDR2 LQKENI. CDR3 amino acids: CASSPMSGSNTGELFF. The DNA for the CDR3 is TGTGCCAGCTCACCAATGAGCGGATCGAACACCGGGGAGCTGTTTTTT.

The count of this clone is one. The chain joins TRBV18 to TRBJ2-7, with 8 bases identical to TRBD1. Germline V gene sequence: CDR1 KGHSH, CDR2 LQKENI. Trimming took 0 bases from V and 4 from J; bases not matched to a gene: 5. The CDR3 spans 15 residues. Here the CDR3 reads CASSPPGTGWYEQYF. The CDR3 coding sequence is TGTGCCAGCTCACCACCCGGGACAGGTTGGTACGAGCAGTACTTC.

The V and J genes are TRBV4-2 and TRBJ2-1; 9 bases agree with TRBD2. Germline V CDR1 and CDR2: LGHNA, YNFKEQ. V lost 0 bases to trimming and J lost 10 bases; unmatched junction nucleotides: 10. CDR3 length: 16 residues. CDR3 protein: CASSQDKGLALGEQFF. As DNA, the CDR3 is TGTGCCAGCAGCCAAGACAAGGGACTAGCCCTAGGAGAGCAGTTCTTC.

V is TRBV28 and J is TRBJ2-7; 7 nucleotides agree with TRBD2. Germline V gene data show CDR1 as MDHEN and CDR2 as SYDVKM. The junction had 9 bases not matched to a gene; V was cut back by 10 bases and J by 0 bases. There are 14 residues in the CDR3. The CDR3 bases are TGTGCCACCCAGGCGGGGGACCCCTCCTACGAGCAGTACTTC. Protein: CATQAGDPSYEQYF.

This clone was observed once. The V and J genes are TRBV23-1 and TRBJ1-2, with 8 positions matching TRBD1. TRBV23-1 belongs to the ORF category, with a function that is uncertain. This CDR3 region has 16 residues. The ends lost 0 bases at V and 1 base at J; junction bases unmatched: 4. Here the CDR3 reads CASSQSKGQVNYGYTF. As DNA, the CDR3 is TGCGCCAGCAGTCAATCGAAGGGACAGGTTAACTATGGCTACACCTTC.

In DNA form, the CDR3 reads TGTGCCAGTAAGCGACAGGGTGGCAAAAACATTCAGTACTTC. As protein: CASKRQGGKNIQYF. The chain combines TRBV19 with TRBJ2-4; 7 bases fit TRBD1. V shed 7 bases, J shed 3 bases, and the junction held 6 bases outside the gene matches. Germline CDR1 reads LNHDA; CDR2 reads SQIVND (reference sequence). The CDR3 extends over 14 amino acids.

The V gene is TRBV18, the J gene TRBJ2-2; 8 nucleotides align to TRBD1. The V and J ends lost 3 bases and 4 bases, in that order; junction bases with no gene match: 7. Germline values: CDR1 KGHSH, CDR2 LQKENI. The CDR3 spans 16 residues. The CDR3 DNA reads as TGTGCCAGCTCACCGCGGACAGGGAGGTCCACCGGGGAGCTGTTTTTT. Translated: CASSPRTGRSTGELFF. Using reference TRBV18 and TRBJ2-2 for the parts outside the CDR3, the full variable domain is NAGVMQNPRHLVRRRGQEARLRCSPMKGHSHVYWYRQLPEEGLKFMVYLQKENIIDESGMPKERFSAEFPKEGPSILRIQQVVRGDSAAYFCASSPRTGRSTGELFFGEGSRLTVL.

This clone was counted a single time. This chain links TRBV5-1 with TRBJ2-2, with 12 bases matching TRBD1. This CDR3 is 16 amino acids long. With V trimmed by 4 bases and J by 6 bases, 7 bases remained unmatched. Germline V gives CDR1 SGHRS, CDR2 YFSETQ. CDR3 sequence reads: CASSPWDRGRAGELFF. The CDR3 DNA is TGCGCCAGCAGCCCCTGGGACAGGGGGCGGGCCGGGGAGCTGTTTTTT.

The gene calls are TRBV28 and TRBJ2-7, with a tentative D call TRBD2 (5 bases). Trimming took 6 bases from V and 0 from J, leaving 15 bases between them. Per germline, CDR1 MDHEN and CDR2 SYDVKM. The CDR3 covers 15 residues. In DNA, the CDR3 is TGTGCCAGCAGGAACGGAGCGGATAGCTCCTACGAGCAGTACTTC. Its protein is CASRNGADSSYEQYF.